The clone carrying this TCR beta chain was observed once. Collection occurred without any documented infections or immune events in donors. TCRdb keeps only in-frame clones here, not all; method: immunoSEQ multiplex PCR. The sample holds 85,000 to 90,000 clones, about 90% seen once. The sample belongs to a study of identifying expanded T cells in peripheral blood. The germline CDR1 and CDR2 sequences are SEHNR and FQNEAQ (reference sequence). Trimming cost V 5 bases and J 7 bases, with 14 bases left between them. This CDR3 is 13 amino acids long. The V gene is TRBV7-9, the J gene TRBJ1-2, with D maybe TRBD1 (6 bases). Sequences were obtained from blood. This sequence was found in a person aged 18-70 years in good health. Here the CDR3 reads CASSLNRESGYTF. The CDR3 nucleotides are TGTGCCAGCAGCCTAAACAGGGAGTCTGGCTACACCTTC.